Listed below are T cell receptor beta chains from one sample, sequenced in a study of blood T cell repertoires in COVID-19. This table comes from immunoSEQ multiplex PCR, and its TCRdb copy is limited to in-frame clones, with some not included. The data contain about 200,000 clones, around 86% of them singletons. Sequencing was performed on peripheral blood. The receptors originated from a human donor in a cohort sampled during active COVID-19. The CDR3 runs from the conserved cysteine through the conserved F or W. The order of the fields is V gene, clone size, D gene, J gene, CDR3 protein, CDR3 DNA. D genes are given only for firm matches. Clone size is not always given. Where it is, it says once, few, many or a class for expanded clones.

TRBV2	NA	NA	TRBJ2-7	CASSDDSRNEQYF	TGTGCCAGCAGTGACGACAGTCGCAACGAGCAGTACTTC
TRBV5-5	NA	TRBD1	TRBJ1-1	CASSLAGTGGTEAFF	TGTGCCAGCAGCTTGGCCGGGACAGGGGGCACTGAAGCTTTCTTT
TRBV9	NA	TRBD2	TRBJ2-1	CASSVVGSGGSYNEQFF	TGTGCCAGCAGCGTCGTTGGTAGCGGGGGATCCTACAATGAGCAGTTCTTC
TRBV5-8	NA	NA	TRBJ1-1	CASSPRWGVGNTEAFF	TGTGCCAGCAGCCCCCGGTGGGGGGTCGGCAACACTGAAGCTTTCTTT
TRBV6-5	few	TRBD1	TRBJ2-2	CASRGQGVAGELFF	TGTGCCAGCAGAGGACAGGGGGTTGCTGGGGAGCTGTTTTTT
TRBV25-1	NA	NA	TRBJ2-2	CASSELAATGELFF	TGTGCCAGCAGTGAGCTAGCAGCTACCGGGGAGCTGTTTTTT
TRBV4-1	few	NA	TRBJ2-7	CASSQIGGEQYF	TGCGCCAGCAGCCAGATAGGGGGCGAGCAGTACTTC
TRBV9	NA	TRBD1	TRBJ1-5	CASSPQGDQPQHF	TGTGCCAGCAGCCCGCAGGGGGATCAGCCCCAGCATTTT
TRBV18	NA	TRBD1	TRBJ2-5	CASSSRTGAETQYF	TGTGCCAGCTCATCTCGGACAGGGGCAGAGACCCAGTACTTC
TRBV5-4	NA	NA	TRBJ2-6	CASSLVGSGANVLTF	TGTGCCAGCAGCTTGGTCGGCTCTGGGGCCAACGTCCTGACTTTC
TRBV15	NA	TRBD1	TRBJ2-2	CATSRDMAGGLRGELFF	TGTGCCACCAGCAGAGATATGGCAGGGGGCCTAAGAGGGGAGCTGTTTTTT
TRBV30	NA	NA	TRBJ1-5	CAWSVRDFSSNQPQHF	TGTGCCTGGAGTGTGAGGGACTTCTCTAGCAATCAGCCCCAGCATTTT
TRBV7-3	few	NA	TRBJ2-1	CASSPVGGNYNEQFF	TGTGCCAGCAGCCCCGTAGGGGGAAACTACAATGAGCAGTTCTTC
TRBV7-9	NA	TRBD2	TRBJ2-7	CASSLWTSGLGSYEQYF	TGTGCCAGCAGCTTATGGACTAGCGGGCTTGGTTCCTACGAGCAGTACTTC
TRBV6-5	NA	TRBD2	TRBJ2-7	CASSYSRTRSPYEQYF	TGTGCCAGCAGTTACTCTCGGACTAGGTCTCCCTACGAGCAGTACTTC
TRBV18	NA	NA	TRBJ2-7	CASSQTGRAAYEQYF	TGTGCCAGCTCACAGACAGGACGAGCTGCCTACGAGCAGTACTTC
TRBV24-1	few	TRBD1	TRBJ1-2	CATSGRGYGYTF	TGTGCCACCAGTGGCAGGGGGTATGGCTACACCTTC
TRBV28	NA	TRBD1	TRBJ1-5	CASSPRQGARQPQHF	TGTGCCAGCAGTCCGCGACAGGGGGCGCGTCAGCCCCAGCATTTT
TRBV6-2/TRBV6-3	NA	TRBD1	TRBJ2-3	CASSYGQGADTQYF	TGTGCCAGCAGTTACGGGCAGGGGGCAGATACGCAGTATTTT
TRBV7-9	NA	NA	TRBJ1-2	CASSLVQGNYGYTF	TGTGCCAGCAGCTTAGTGCAGGGGAACTATGGCTACACCTTC
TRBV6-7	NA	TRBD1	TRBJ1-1	CASGAIQGGGTEAFF	TGTGCCAGCGGCGCTATTCAGGGGGGCGGCACTGAAGCTTTCTTT
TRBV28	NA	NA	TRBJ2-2	CASSPMLRNTGELFF	TGTGCCAGCAGCCCCATGCTGAGGAACACCGGGGAGCTGTTTTTT
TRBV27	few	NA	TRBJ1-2	CASSLRGGSGYTF	TGTGCCAGCAGTCTTCGTGGGGGGTCCGGCTACACCTTC
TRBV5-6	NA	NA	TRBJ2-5	CASSLGQKETQYF	TGTGCCAGCAGCTTGGGACAGAAAGAGACCCAGTACTTC
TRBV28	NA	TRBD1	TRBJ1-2	CASAYRDRINYGYTF	TGTGCCAGCGCCTACCGGGACAGGATCAACTATGGCTACACCTTC
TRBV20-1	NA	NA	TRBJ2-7	CSAAPYEQYF	TGCAGTGCTGCGCCCTACGAGCAGTACTTC
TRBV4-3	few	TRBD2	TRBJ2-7	CASSQRTSGYEQYF	TGCGCCAGCAGCCAGAGGACTAGCGGCTACGAGCAGTACTTC
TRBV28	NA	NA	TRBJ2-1	CASNRQGYNEQFF	TGTGCCAGCAACCGTCAGGGATACAATGAGCAGTTCTTC
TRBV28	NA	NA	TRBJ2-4	CASSVQENAKNIQYF	TGTGCCAGTTCAGTTCAGGAAAATGCCAAAAACATTCAGTACTTC
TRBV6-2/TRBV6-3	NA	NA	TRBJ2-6	CASTPHGLSGANVLTF	TGTGCCAGCACCCCACATGGGCTCTCTGGGGCCAACGTCCTGACTTTC
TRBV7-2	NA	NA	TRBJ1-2	CASSYPGQKYGYTF	TGTGCCAGCAGCTACCCCGGACAGAAATATGGCTACACCTTC
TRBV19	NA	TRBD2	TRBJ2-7	CASSMTSGTYEQYF	TGTGCCAGTAGTATGACTAGCGGGACCTACGAGCAGTACTTC
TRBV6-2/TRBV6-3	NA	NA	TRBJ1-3	CASSRGGNTIYF	TGTGCCAGCAGCCGAGGAGGAAACACCATATATTTT
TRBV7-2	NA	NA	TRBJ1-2	CASSFQQGLGYTF	TGTGCCAGCAGCTTTCAACAGGGCCTAGGCTACACCTTC
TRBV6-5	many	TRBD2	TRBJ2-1	CASSYGPGGPNEQFF	TGTGCCAGCAGTTACGGGCCGGGAGGGCCTAATGAGCAGTTCTTC
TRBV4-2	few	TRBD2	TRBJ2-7	CASSHPSGPYEQYF	TGTGCCAGCAGCCATCCTAGCGGCCCCTACGAGCAGTACTTC
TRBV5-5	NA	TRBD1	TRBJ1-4	CASSLFGTGPFNEKLFF	TGTGCCAGCAGCTTGTTCGGGACAGGGCCCTTTAATGAAAAACTGTTTTTT
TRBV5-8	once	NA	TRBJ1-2	CASSFPGHTGYTF	TGTGCCAGCAGCTTCCCAGGGCATACGGGCTACACCTTC
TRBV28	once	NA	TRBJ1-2	CASSPPPGLMRGYTF	TGTGCCAGCAGCCCCCCTCCGGGATTAATGCGGGGCTACACCTTC
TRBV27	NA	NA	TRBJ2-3	CASSLTTSSTDTQYF	TGTGCCAGCAGTTTGACTACCTCTAGCACAGATACGCAGTATTTT
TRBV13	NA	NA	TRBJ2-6	CASSLVGGGSFSGANVLTF	TGTGCCAGCAGCTTAGTAGGAGGGGGCTCCTTCTCTGGGGCCAACGTCCTGACTTTC
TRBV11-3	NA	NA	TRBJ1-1	CASSLTGGVTEAFF	TGTGCCAGCAGCTTGACCGGGGGGGTCACTGAAGCTTTCTTT
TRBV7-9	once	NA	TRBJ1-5	CASSLVGLNQPQHF	TGTGCCAGCAGCTTAGTGGGACTCAATCAGCCCCAGCATTTT
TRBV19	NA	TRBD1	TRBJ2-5	CASSPRQGGKTQYF	TGTGCCAGTAGTCCCCGACAGGGGGGGAAGACCCAGTACTTC